This T cell receptor (beta chain) was recorded in a study of identifying expanded T cells in peripheral blood. Overall study results and limits: Roughly two-week clone count variance significantly increased as total template count grew. Over around two and four weeks, about 16.4 and 19 clones changed, versus roughly 1.1 between replicates.

Collection occurred without any documented infections or immune events in donors. The ends were cut back, 5 bases at V and 8 bases at J, with 15 bases in the middle. CDR1 and CDR2 from the germline V gene are MNHNY and SVGAGI (reference sequence). The CDR3 consists of 13 residues. Only in-frame clones appear in the TCRdb table, and some are missing; sequencing was by immunoSEQ multiplex PCR. Among 75,000 to 100,000 clones, 70% to 90% were seen once, and the ten largest hold around 2.8%. As to this clone: Its target is not known.

The gene calls are TRBV6-6 and TRBJ1-2, with a tentative D call TRBD1 (6 bases). The sample consisted of blood. The clonotype was recovered from a person aged 18-70 years in good health. CDR3 residues: CASSPSGVWGYTF. CDR3 DNA sequence: TGTGCCAGCAGTCCATCAGGGGTTTGGGGCTACACCTTC.